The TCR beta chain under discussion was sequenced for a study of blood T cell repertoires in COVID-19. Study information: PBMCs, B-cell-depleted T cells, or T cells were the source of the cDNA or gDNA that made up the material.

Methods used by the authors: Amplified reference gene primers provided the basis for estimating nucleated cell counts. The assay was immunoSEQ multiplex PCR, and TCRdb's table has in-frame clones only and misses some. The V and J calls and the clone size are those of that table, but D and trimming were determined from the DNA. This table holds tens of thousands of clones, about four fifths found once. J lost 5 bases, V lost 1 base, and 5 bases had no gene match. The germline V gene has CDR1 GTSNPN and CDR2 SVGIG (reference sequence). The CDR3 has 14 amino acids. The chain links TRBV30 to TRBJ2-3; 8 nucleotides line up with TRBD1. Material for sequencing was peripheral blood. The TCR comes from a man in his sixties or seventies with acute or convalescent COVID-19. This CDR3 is CAWSALGQGDTQYF. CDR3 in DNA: TGTGCCTGGAGTGCCTTAGGACAGGGAGATACGCAGTATTTT.